These T cell receptor beta chains were read from a single sample in a study of T cell repertoires in cytomegalovirus infection. Using its own MiXCR run on the reads, TCRdb lists one record per CDR3 protein. Of about 300,000 distinct CDR3 sequences in the sample, around 10% were seen once. Material for sequencing was PBMCs. The receptors were sampled from a human donor in good health (CMV status not recorded). Some clones in this sample may be carry-over from other donors' samples. Each CDR3 is given with its conserved first and last residue. The D gene is left open where the match is weak. Rows may omit the clone size; those that give it use once, few, many or a size class.

cdr3_length j_call d_call clone_size v_call cdr3_aa cdr3_nt
16 TRBJ2-7 TRBD1 many TRBV4-2 CASSQEDQGATYEQYF TGTGCCAGCAGCCAAGAGGACCAGGGGGCGACGTACGAGCAGTACTTC
16 TRBJ2-6 - once TRBV28 CASSLQGRAGANVLTF TGTGCCAGCAGTTTACAGGGTCGGGCAGGGGCCAACGTCCTGACTTTC
14 TRBJ1-2 TRBD1 many TRBV29-1 CSVGYRGSDYGYTF TGCAGCGTGGGATACAGGGGGTCGGACTATGGCTACACCTTC
15 TRBJ1-5 TRBD1 many TRBV27 CASSFGTEPNQPQHF TGTGCCAGCAGTTTCGGGACAGAACCTAATCAGCCCCAGCATTTT
16 TRBJ2-7 TRBD1 many TRBV7-9 CASSLTSGQGLYEQYF TGTGCCAGCAGCTTGACTTCCGGACAGGGCTTGTACGAGCAGTACTTC
14 TRBJ2-1 TRBD1 many TRBV10-3 CAISVRDRGNEQFF TGTGCCATCAGTGTCCGGGACAGGGGTAATGAGCAGTTCTTC
15 TRBJ2-2 TRBD1 many TRBV7-9 CASRQDTGVTGELFF TGTGCCAGCAGACAGGACACAGGGGTTACCGGGGAGCTGTTTTTT
13 TRBJ1-1 - - TRBV29-1 CSVDTHMNTEAFF TGCAGCGTCGACACGCACATGAACACTGAAGCTTTCTTT
16 TRBJ2-3 TRBD2 few TRBV28 CASSLSSGGNADTQYF TGTGCCAGCAGTTTATCGAGCGGGGGAAACGCAGATACGCAGTATTTT
16 TRBJ2-1 - few TRBV3-1 CASSQDLGRALNEQFF TGTGCCAGCAGCCAAGATCTGGGCAGAGCATTGAATGAGCAGTTCTTC
15 TRBJ1-5 - many TRBV6-5 CASRRQEYSNQPQHF TGTGCCAGCAGGCGACAGGAGTATAGCAATCAGCCCCAGCATTTT
16 TRBJ2-7 - few TRBV15 CATSRDAGQAIYEQYF TGTGCCACCAGCAGAGATGCGGGCCAGGCCATCTACGAGCAGTACTTC
17 TRBJ2-1 - many TRBV14 CASSQEFWTPSYNEQFF TGTGCCAGCAGCCAAGAGTTTTGGACTCCCTCCTACAATGAGCAGTTCTTC
12 TRBJ1-4 TRBD1 few TRBV29-1 CSAGTGSEKLFF TGCAGCGCCGGGACAGGGTCTGAAAAACTGTTTTTT
13 TRBJ2-1 - many TRBV12-3/TRBV12-4 CASSLATQEQQFF TGTGCCAGCAGTTTAGCTACCCAGGAACAGCAGTTCTTC
14 TRBJ2-1 - many TRBV5-5 CASSLKGRDNEQFF TGTGCCAGCAGCTTGAAGGGAAGAGACAATGAGCAGTTCTTC
17 TRBJ2-5 - few TRBV7-9 CASSLGRGRSYQETQYF TGTGCCAGCAGCTTAGGAAGGGGACGATCGTACCAAGAGACCCAGTACTTC
17 TRBJ2-1 TRBD2 many TRBV14 CASSRLAGASSYNEQFF TGTGCCAGCAGCCGGCTAGCGGGGGCAAGCTCCTACAATGAGCAGTTCTTC
14 TRBJ1-2 TRBD1 many TRBV28 CASSLGTGFSGYTF TGTGCCAGCAGTTTAGGGACAGGATTTAGTGGCTACACCTTC
16 TRBJ1-2 - few TRBV5-8 CASTPRPGGSNYGYTF TGTGCCAGCACCCCCCGGCCGGGGGGCTCTAACTATGGCTACACCTTC
14 TRBJ2-5 - many TRBV11-3 CASSSLRAQETQYF TGTGCCAGCAGCTCCTTGAGGGCCCAAGAGACCCAGTACTTC
13 TRBJ2-3 - few TRBV13 CASSPGYPDTQYF TGTGCCAGCAGTCCAGGGTACCCAGATACGCAGTATTTT
15 TRBJ2-3 TRBD1 many TRBV18 CASSPGQGASDTQYF TGTGCCAGCAGCCCCGGACAGGGGGCGTCGGATACGCAGTATTTT
15 TRBJ2-5 TRBD1 few TRBV7-9 CASRFATGEQETQYF TGTGCCAGCAGGTTCGCAACAGGGGAACAAGAGACCCAGTACTTC
14 TRBJ1-2 - few TRBV20-1 CSAFDNRANHGYTF TGCAGTGCTTTCGATAACCGGGCGAATCATGGCTACACCTTC
16 TRBJ1-1 TRBD1 many TRBV7-9 CASSLRRGPLNTEAFF TGTGCCAGCAGCTTACGCAGGGGGCCTTTGAACACTGAAGCTTTCTTT
14 TRBJ2-3 - many TRBV7-8 CASSPGVFTDTQYF TGTGCCAGCAGCCCAGGGGTGTTCACAGATACGCAGTATTTT
16 TRBJ2-5 TRBD2 many TRBV7-2 CASSLAGLAHGETQYF TGTGCCAGCAGCTTAGCGGGACTAGCGCACGGGGAGACCCAGTACTTC
19 TRBJ1-5 - many TRBV28 CASSSFSGWQGYSNQPQHF TGTGCCAGCAGTTCATTCTCTGGCTGGCAGGGTTATAGCAATCAGCCCCAGCATTTT
14 TRBJ1-3 - many TRBV7-2 CASSPGAEGNTIYF TGTGCCAGCAGCCCAGGAGCGGAAGGAAACACCATATATTTT
15 TRBJ1-6 TRBD1 - TRBV27 CASSSYRGEGSPLHF TGTGCCAGCAGTTCATACAGGGGCGAAGGTTCACCCCTCCACTTT
13 TRBJ1-1 - - TRBV4-3 CASSQERTSEAFF TGCGCCAGCAGCCAAGAACGTACCAGTGAAGCTTTCTTT
15 TRBJ2-1 - few TRBV18 CASSPREGRDNEQFF TGTGCCAGCTCCCCAAGGGAAGGGAGAGACAATGAGCAGTTCTTC
11 TRBJ1-2 TRBD1 many TRBV7-9 CASRADRGYTF TGTGCCAGCAGGGCGGACAGGGGCTACACCTTC
15 TRBJ1-2 - few TRBV2 CASSYGEDTYYGYTF TGTGCCAGCAGTTATGGGGAAGACACCTACTATGGCTACACCTTC
15 TRBJ1-6 TRBD1 many TRBV14 CASSLRGTGNSPLHF TGTGCCAGCAGCCTCCGGGGGACAGGGAATTCACCCCTCCACTTT
16 TRBJ2-1 TRBD1 many TRBV28 CASSRFTGGVYNEQFF TGTGCCAGCAGCCGCTTCACAGGGGGCGTCTACAATGAGCAGTTCTTC
15 TRBJ2-2 - - TRBV20-1 CSARDRAGGTGELFF TGCAGTGCTAGAGATAGGGCAGGCGGCACCGGGGAGCTGTTTTTT
14 TRBJ2-3 TRBD1 many TRBV10-3 CAISEQGARDTQYF TGTGCCATCAGTGAGCAGGGGGCGAGAGATACGCAGTATTTT
12 TRBJ1-1 TRBD1 many TRBV4-2 CASSQQGGLAFF TGTGCCAGCAGCCAACAGGGGGGGTTGGCTTTCTTT